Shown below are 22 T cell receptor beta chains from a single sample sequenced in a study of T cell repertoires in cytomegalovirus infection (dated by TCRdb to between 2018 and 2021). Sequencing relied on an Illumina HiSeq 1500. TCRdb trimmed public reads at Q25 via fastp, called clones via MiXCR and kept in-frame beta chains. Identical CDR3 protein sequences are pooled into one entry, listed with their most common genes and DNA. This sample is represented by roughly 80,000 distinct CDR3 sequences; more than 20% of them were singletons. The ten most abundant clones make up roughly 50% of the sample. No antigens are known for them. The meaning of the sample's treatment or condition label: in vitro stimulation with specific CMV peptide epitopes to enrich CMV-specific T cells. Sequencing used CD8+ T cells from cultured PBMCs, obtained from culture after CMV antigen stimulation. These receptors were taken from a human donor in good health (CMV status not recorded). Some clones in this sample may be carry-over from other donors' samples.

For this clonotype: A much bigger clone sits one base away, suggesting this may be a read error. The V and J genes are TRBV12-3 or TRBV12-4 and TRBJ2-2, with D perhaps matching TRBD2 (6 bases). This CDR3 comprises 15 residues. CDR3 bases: TGTGCCAGTGCTAGGGACTTCTGGAACACCAGGGAGCTGTTTTTT. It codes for CASARDFWNTRELFF.

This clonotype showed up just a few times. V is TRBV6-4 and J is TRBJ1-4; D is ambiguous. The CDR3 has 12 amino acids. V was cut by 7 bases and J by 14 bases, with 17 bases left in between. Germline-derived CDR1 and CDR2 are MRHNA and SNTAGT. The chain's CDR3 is CASKGATGMLFF. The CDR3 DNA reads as TGTGCCAGCAAAGGAGCAACGGGAATGCTGTTTTTT.

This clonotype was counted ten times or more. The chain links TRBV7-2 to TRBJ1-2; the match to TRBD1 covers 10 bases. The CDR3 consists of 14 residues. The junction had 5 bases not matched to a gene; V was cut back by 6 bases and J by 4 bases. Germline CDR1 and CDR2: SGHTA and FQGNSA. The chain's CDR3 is CASSRGQGSYGYTF. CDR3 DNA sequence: TGTGCCAGCAGTCGGGGACAGGGGAGCTATGGCTACACCTTC. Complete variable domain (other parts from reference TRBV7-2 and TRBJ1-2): GAGVSQSPSNKVTEKGKDVELRCDPISGHTALYWYRQSLGQGLEFLIYFQGNSAPDKSGLPSDRFSAERTGGSVSTLTIQRTQQEDSAVYLCASSRGQGSYGYTFGSGTRLTVV.

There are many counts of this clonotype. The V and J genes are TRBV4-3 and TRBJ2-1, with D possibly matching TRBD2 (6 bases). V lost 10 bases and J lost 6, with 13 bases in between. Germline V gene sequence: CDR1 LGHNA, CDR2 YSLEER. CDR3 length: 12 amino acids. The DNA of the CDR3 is TGCGCCAACCCGGGGGAGTTCAATGAGCAGTTCTTC. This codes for CANPGEFNEQFF.

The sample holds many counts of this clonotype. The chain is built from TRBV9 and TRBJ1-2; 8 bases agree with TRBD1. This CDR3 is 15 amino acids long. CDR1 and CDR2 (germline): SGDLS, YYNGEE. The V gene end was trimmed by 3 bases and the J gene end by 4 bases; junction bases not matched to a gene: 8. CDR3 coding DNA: TGTGCCAGCAGCGGGGGACAGGAGAGGCCCTATGGCTACACCTTC. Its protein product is CASSGGQERPYGYTF. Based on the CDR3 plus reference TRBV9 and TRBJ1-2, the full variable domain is DSGVTQTPKHLITATGQRVTLRCSPRSGDLSVYWYQQSLDQGLQFLIQYYNGEERAKGNILERFSAQQFPDLHSELNLSSLELGDSALYFCASSGGQERPYGYTFGSGTRLTVV.

The CDR3 reads CASSQTGGAYYGYTF. The CDR3 nucleotides read TGTGCCAGCAGCCAGACAGGGGGCGCGTACTATGGCTACACCTTC. The chain employs TRBV6-2 or TRBV6-3 and TRBJ1-2; TRBD1 matches 10 bases. The junction had 7 bases not matched to a gene; V was cut back by 6 bases and J by 3 bases. The CDR3 spans 15 residues. Per the germline V gene, CDR1 is MNHEY and CDR2 is SVGEGT.

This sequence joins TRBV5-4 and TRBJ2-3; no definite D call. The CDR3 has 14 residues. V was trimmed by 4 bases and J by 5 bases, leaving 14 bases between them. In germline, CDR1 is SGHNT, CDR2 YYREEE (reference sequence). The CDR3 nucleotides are TGTGCCAGCAGCCGAGGCGAGGAGAGAGATACGCAGTATTTT. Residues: CASSRGEERDTQYF.

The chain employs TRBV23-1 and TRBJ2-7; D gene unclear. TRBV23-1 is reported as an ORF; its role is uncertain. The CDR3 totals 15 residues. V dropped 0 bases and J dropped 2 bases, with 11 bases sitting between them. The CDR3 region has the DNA TGCGCCAGCAGTCAATCGGCAGGACCTCCCTACGAGCAGTACTTC. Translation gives CASSQSAGPPYEQYF.

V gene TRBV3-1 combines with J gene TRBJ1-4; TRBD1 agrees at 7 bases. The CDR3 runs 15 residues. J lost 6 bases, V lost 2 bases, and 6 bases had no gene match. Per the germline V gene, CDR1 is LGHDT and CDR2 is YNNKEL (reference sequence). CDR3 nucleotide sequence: TGTGCCAGCAGCCAAAGAGGGGGCAGGGATGAAAAACTGTTTTTT. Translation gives CASSQRGGRDEKLFF. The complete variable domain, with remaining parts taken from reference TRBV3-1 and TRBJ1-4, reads DTAVSQTPKYLVTQMGNDKSIKCEQNLGHDTMYWYKQDSKKFLKIMFSYNNKELIINETVPNRFSPKSPDKAHLNLHINSLELGDSAVYFCASSQRGGRDEKLFFGSGTQLSVL.

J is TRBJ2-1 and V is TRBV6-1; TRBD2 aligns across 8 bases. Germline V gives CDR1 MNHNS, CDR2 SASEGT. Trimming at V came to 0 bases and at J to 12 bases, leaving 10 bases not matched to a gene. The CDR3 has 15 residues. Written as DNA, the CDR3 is TGTGCCAGCAGTGAAGCGGTAGCGGGGACATCCGGGCAGTTCTTC. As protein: CASSEAVAGTSGQFF.

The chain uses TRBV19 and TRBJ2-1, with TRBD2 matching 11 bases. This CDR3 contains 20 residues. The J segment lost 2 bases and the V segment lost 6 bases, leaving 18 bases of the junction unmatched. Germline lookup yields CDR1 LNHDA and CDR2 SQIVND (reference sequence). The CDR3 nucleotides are TGTGCCAGTAGACCTCCCCTAGCGGGGGGCCCTCCCGGGACCTACAATGAGCAGTTCTTC. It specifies CASRPPLAGGPPGTYNEQFF. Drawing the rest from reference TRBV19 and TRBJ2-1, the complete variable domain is DGGITQSPKYLFRKEGQNVTLSCEQNLNHDAMYWYRQDPGQGLRLIYYSQIVNDFQKGDIAEGYSVSREKKESFPLTVTSAQKNPTAFYLCASRPPLAGGPPGTYNEQFFGPGTRLTVL.

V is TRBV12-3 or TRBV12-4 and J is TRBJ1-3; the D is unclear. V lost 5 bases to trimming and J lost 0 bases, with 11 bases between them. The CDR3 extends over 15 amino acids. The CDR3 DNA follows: TGTGCCAGCAGTGTGTACACCAACTCTGGAAACACCATATATTTT. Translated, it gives CASSVYTNSGNTIYF.

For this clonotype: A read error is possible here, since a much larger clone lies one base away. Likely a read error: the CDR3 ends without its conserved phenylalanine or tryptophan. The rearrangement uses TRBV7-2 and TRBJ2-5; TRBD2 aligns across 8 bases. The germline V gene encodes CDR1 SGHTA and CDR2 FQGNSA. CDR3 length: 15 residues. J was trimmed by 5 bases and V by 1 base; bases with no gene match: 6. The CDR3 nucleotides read TGTGCCAGCAGCTTAGGGGCTAGCGGGTGGGAGACCCAGTACCTC. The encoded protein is CASSLGASGWETQYL.

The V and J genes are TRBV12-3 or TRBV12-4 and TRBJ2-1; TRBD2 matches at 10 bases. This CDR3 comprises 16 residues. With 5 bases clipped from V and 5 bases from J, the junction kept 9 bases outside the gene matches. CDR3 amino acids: CASSPPLAGVDNEQFF. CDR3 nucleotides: TGTGCCAGCAGTCCTCCCCTAGCGGGAGTCGACAATGAGCAGTTCTTC.

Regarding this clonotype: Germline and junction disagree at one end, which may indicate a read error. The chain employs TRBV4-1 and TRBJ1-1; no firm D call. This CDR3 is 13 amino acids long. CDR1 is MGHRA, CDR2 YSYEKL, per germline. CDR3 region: CASSQGQNTEAFF. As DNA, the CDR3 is TGTGCCAGCAGCCAAGGGCAGAACACTGAAGCTTTCTTT.

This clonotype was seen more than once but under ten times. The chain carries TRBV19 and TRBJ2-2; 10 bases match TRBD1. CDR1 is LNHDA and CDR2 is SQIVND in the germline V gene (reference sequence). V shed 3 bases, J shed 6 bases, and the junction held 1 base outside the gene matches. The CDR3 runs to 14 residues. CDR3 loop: CASSIGQGAGELFF. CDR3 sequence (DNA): TGTGCCAGTAGTATTGGACAGGGGGCCGGGGAGCTGTTTTTT. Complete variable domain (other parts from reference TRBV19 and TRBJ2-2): DGGITQSPKYLFRKEGQNVTLSCEQNLNHDAMYWYRQDPGQGLRLIYYSQIVNDFQKGDIAEGYSVSREKKESFPLTVTSAQKNPTAFYLCASSIGQGAGELFFGEGSRLTVL.

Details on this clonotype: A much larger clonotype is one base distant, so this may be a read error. CDR3: CASSLGTGSYTEAFF. The CDR3 DNA reads as TGTGCCAGCAGTTTAGGTACAGGGAGCTACACTGAAGCTTTCTTT. The chain is built from TRBV12-3 or TRBV12-4 and TRBJ1-1; D possibly corresponds to TRBD1 (6 bases). The CDR3 sequence is 15 residues long. Deletions cut 1 base from V and 3 bases from J, with 12 bases between.

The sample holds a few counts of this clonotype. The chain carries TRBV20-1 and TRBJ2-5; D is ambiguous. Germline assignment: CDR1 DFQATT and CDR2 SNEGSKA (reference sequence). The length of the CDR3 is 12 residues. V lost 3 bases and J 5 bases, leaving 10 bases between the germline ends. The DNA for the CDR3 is TGCAGTGCTAGGGGCGCTTGGGAGACCCAGTACTTC. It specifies CSARGAWETQYF.

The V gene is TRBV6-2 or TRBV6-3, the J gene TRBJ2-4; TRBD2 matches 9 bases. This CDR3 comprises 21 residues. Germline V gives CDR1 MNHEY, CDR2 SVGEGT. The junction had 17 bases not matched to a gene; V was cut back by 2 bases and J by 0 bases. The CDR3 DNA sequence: TGTGCCAGCAGTTACCCGAGGTTAGCGGGGGAGATAACGCTAGCCAAAAACATTCAGTACTTC. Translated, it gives CASSYPRLAGEITLAKNIQYF.

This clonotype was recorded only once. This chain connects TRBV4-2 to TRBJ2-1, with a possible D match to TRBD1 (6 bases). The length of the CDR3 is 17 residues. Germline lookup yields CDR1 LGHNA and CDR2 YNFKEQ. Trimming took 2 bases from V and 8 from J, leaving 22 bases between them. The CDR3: CASSQSGRRDTQDEQFF. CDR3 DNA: TGTGCCAGCAGCCAATCTGGTCGACGGGACACCCAGGATGAGCAGTTCTTC.

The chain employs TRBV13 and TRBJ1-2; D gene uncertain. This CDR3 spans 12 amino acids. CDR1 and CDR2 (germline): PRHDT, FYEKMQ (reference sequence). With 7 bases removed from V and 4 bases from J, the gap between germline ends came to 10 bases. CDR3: CASTAQTYGYTF. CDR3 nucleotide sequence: TGTGCCAGCACGGCCCAGACCTATGGCTACACCTTC.

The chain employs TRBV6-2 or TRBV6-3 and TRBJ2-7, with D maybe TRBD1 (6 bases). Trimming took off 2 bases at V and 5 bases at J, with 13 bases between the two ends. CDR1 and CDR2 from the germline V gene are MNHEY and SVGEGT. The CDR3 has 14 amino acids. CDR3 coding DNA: TGTGCCAGCAGTTACCCCCGGTCAGGGGACGAGCAGTACTTC. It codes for CASSYPRSGDEQYF.